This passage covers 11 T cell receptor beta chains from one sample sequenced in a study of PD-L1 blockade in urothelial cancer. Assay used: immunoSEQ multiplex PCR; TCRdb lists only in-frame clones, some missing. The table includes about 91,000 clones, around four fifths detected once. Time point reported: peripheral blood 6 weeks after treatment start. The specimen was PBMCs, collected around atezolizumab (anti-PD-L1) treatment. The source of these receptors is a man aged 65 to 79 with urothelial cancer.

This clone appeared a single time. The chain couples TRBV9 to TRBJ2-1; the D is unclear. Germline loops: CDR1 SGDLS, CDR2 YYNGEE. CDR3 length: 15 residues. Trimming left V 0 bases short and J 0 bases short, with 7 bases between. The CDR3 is CASSVAEHSYNEQFF. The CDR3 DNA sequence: TGTGCCAGCAGCGTAGCGGAGCACTCCTACAATGAGCAGTTCTTC.

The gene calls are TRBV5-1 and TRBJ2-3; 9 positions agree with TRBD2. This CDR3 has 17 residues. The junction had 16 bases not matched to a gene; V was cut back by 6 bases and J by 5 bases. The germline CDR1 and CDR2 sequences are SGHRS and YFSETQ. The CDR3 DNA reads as TGCGCCAGCACCACGCAGGGGCGGGGGGGTTCGGGAGATACGCAGTATTTT. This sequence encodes CASTTQGRGGSGDTQYF.

The CDR3 nucleotides read TGCGCCAGCAGCTTGGACCCACAATCTTCCTACGAGCAGTACTTC. Translated, it gives CASSLDPQSSYEQYF. This chain links TRBV5-1 with TRBJ2-7; D is undetermined. V was clipped by 0 bases and J by 1 base, with 11 bases between them. The germline V gene has CDR1 SGHRS and CDR2 YFSETQ. The CDR3 loop spans 15 amino acids.

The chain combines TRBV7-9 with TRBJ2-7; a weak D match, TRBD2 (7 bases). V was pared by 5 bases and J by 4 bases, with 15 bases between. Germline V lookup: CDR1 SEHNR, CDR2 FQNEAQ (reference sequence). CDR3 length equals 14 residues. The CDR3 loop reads CASSPGRGGYEQYF. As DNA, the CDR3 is TGTGCCAGCAGCCCGGGGAGGGGGGGATACGAGCAGTACTTC.

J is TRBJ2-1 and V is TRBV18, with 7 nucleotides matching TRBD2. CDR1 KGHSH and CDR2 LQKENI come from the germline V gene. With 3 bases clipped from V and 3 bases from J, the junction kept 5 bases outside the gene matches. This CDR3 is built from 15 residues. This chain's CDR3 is CASSPGGGGYNEQFF. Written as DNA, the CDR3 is TGTGCCAGCTCACCCGGTGGCGGGGGCTACAATGAGCAGTTCTTC.

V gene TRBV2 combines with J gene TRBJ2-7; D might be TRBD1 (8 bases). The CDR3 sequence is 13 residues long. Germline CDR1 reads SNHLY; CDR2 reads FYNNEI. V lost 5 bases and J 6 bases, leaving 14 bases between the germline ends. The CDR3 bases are TGTGCCAGCAGTTCGAACAGGGGGGGCGAGCAGTACTTC. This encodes CASSSNRGGEQYF.

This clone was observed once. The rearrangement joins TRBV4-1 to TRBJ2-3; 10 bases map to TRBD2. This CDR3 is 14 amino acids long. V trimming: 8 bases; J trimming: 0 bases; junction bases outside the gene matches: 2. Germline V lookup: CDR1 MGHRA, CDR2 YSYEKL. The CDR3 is CASATSGSTDTQYF. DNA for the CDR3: TGCGCCAGCGCGACTAGCGGGAGCACAGATACGCAGTATTTT.

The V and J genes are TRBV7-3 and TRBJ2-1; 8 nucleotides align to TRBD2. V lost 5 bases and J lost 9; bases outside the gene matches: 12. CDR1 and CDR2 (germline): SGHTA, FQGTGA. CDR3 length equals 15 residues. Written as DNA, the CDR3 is TGTGCCAGCAGCCAAACCGCGGCGGGAGGAAGTGAGCAGTTCTTC. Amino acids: CASSQTAAGGSEQFF.

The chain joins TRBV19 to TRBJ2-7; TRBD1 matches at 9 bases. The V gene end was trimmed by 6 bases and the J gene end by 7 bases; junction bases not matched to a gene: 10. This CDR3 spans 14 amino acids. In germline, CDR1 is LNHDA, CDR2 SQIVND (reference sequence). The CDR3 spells CASSTWGDRVEQYF. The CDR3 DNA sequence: TGTGCCAGTAGCACCTGGGGGGACAGGGTGGAGCAGTACTTC. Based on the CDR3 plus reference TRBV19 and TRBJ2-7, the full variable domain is DGGITQSPKYLFRKEGQNVTLSCEQNLNHDAMYWYRQDPGQGLRLIYYSQIVNDFQKGDIAEGYSVSREKKESFPLTVTSAQKNPTAFYLCASSTWGDRVEQYFGPGTRLTVT.

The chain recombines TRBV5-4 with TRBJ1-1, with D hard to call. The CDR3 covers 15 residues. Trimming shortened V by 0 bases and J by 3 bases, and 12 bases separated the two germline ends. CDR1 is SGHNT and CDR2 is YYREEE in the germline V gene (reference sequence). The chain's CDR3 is CASSLVYSEDTEAFF. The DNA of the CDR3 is TGTGCCAGCAGCTTGGTTTACTCGGAGGACACTGAAGCTTTCTTT. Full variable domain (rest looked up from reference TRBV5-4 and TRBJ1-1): ETGVTQSPTHLIKTRGQQVTLRCSSQSGHNTVSWYQQALGQGPQFIFQYYREEENGRGNFPPRFSGLQFPNYSSELNVNALELDDSALYLCASSLVYSEDTEAFFGQGTRLTVV.

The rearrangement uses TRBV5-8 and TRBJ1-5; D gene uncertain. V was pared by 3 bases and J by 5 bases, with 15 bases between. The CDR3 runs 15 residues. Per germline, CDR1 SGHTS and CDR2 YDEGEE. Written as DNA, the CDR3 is TGTGCCAGCAGCTCCGAGGGTTACCCCCATCAGCCCCAGCATTTT. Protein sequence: CASSSEGYPHQPQHF.